A single T cell receptor beta chain is shown here with its context. It lacks a known antigen. Base quality data are lacking; no much larger clone is found one base away. As encoded in the germline V gene, CDR1 is MDHEN while CDR2 is SYDVKM. Including cysteine and phenylalanine, the CDR3 has 16 amino acids. Only the CDR3 DNA stays, 48 bases, in frame from base 1. V lost 4 bases and J lost 1 base, and the count of bases not matched to a germline gene is 9. The data stem from a study of PD-L1 blockade in urothelial cancer listed by TCRdb under 2017. At the level of the whole study: Therapy was started in the mid-2010s for all patients, and atezolizumab 1,200 mg was administered intravenously every 3 weeks. About nine tenths of the roughly 29 patients were males with bladder-origin urothelial cancer, and about 65% of the roughly 30 reported a prior smoking history. Patients had an ECOG performance status of 0 or 1 and had received between 0 and 3 prior chemotherapy regimens. Blood samples were analyzed at 3 weeks after treatment start (second dose) and at 6 weeks after treatment start. Blood samples gave median yields of around 140,000 T cells and 80,000 to 90,000 unique TCRs, along with a median clonality of roughly 0.08. An exploratory multi-omic analysis was conducted of the somatic, immune and clinical correlates of response to PD-L1 blockade with atezolizumab in urothelial cancer. Pretreatment tumor samples, along with matched peripheral blood collected serially before and after atezolizumab treatment, underwent TCR sequencing. Durable clinical benefit was defined as a progression-free survival longer than 6 months, and TCR features were additionally tested against progression-free survival and overall survival. In the same patients who had TCR sequencing, pretreatment tumors also underwent whole exome sequencing and RNA sequencing. Durable clinical benefit was achieved by nine patients and was not achieved by 20 patients. Pretreatment blood TCR-seq was available for around 29 patients, at least one posttreatment blood collection was obtained for 24 patients, and tumor TCR-seq was available for 24 patients.

To estimate absolute template abundance from read counts, synthetic TCR analog templates were spiked into each PCR. Using the immunoSEQ assay, TCRbeta CDR3 regions were amplified from genomic DNA with bias-controlled V and J gene primers. Sequencing of rearranged TCRbeta segments was done at approximately 20X coverage. The study's processing was this. Clustering was used to correct sequencing errors, and CDR3s were annotated against IMGT so that V, D and J genes could be assigned. Out-of-frame and stop-codon sequences were excluded, and only productive TCRbeta rearrangements were used in downstream analyses. Clonality was calculated as one minus the Shannon entropy normalized by the log of the number of unique productive sequences. Fisher's exact test with Benjamini-Hochberg correction, using a cutoff of adjusted p below 0.01, was how clones that differed between time points or between blood and tumor were identified. Here the immuneACCESS table is served through TCRdb, limited to in-frame sequences with V and J called. Missing clones are a known gap in these copies; in checked studies unresolved V genes cover under half, and the rest lacks a known reason. V and J calls and clone size are those listed in that table; D and trimming were worked out from the DNA. The sample table shows about 74,000 clones, and under 90% are seen once. Roughly 4.5% of the sample lies in the top ten.

The cohort included 25 to 35 patients with locally advanced or metastatic urothelial carcinoma who were treated at Memorial Sloan Kettering on a trial protocol. Peripheral blood mononuclear cells were collected from each patient pretreatment and during treatment, giving between 1 and 8 total time points per patient. The Qiagen DNeasy Blood extraction kit was used to purify genomic DNA from total PBMCs and tumor samples. PBMCs were collected pretreatment and during treatment and were isolated and stored as previously described. The paper's findings and limits, for the study overall: Among patients with durable benefit, tumor-associated TCR clones showed greater expansion in peripheral blood 3 weeks after treatment started (n ≈ 20, p = 0.022). A pretreatment peripheral blood TCR clonality below the median was linked to improved progression-free and overall survival. Because the sample size was small (n ≈ 28) and many of the analyses were exploratory, the results are meant to be hypothesis-generating.

The receptor comes from an older man with urothelial cancer. The rearrangement joined TRBV28 to TRBJ2-5; the junction holds 7 bases that match TRBD1. Specimen: PBMCs, collected around atezolizumab (anti-PD-L1) treatment. The CDR3: CASSSLDRRPQETQYF. The DNA reads TGTGCCAGCAGTTCCCTGGACAGGAGGCCCCAAGAGACCCAGTACTTC. This CDR3, with the reference TRBV28 and TRBJ2-5 proteins standing in past its ends, gives the full variable domain DVKVTQSSRYLVKRTGEKVFLECVQDMDHENMFWYRQDPGLGLRLIYFSYDVKMKEKGDIPEGYSVSREKKERFSLILESASTNQTSMYLCASSSLDRRPQETQYFGPGTRLLVL.